Here is one TCR beta chain with its context. What it binds is not known. PCR employed 60 Vbeta and 13 Jbeta primers. Source study methods: In a later analysis, of tens of millions of unique beta chains, about 11 million appeared in at least two donors. Sequencing used immunoSEQ multiplex PCR; TCRdb keeps in-frame clones, though not all of them. V, J and clone size were drawn from that table, and D and trimming were deduced from the DNA. The table shows about 160,000 clones, with about 81% occurring only once. The CDR3 runs to 13 residues. The V and J ends lost 0 bases and 7 bases respectively, with 6 bases between them. Germline V gives CDR1 SGHTA, CDR2 FQGTGA. The entry originates in a study of cytomegalovirus exposure and HLA in healthy donors. Findings of the study overall: Information on immune exposure was restricted to one variable (CMV serostatus). Reported results showed that the classifier diagnosed cytomegalovirus status with high specificity and sensitivity. Most TCR sequences were seen very rarely across donors, but some public TCRs occurred in many.

The clonotype comes from a woman in her forties or fifties in good health and CMV-seropositive. The specimen sequenced was PBMCs. The rearrangement joins TRBV7-3 to TRBJ2-2, with D uncertain. DNA of the CDR3: TGTGCCAGCAGCTTAACGTCGGGCGGGGAGCTGTTTTTT. Amino acids: CASSLTSGGELFF.